This TCR beta chain was sequenced for a study of blood T cell repertoires in COVID-19. Clones were sequenced by immunoSEQ multiplex PCR, and TCRdb holds only the in-frame ones, with some missing. The sample contains some 370,000 clones, approximately 87% of which appear only once. Germline CDR1 and CDR2: SGHRS and YFSETQ. There are 16 residues in the CDR3. V trimming: 3 bases; J trimming: 0 bases; junction bases outside the gene matches: 5. The V gene is TRBV5-1, the J gene TRBJ2-1; 8 bases line up with TRBD1. This receptor was obtained from a woman between 25 and 40 years old with COVID-19, enrolled during active disease. The sample comprised peripheral blood. The CDR3 region is CASSYRDRSSYNEQFF. CDR3 nucleotide sequence: TGCGCCAGCAGCTACCGGGACAGGAGCTCCTACAATGAGCAGTTCTTC.